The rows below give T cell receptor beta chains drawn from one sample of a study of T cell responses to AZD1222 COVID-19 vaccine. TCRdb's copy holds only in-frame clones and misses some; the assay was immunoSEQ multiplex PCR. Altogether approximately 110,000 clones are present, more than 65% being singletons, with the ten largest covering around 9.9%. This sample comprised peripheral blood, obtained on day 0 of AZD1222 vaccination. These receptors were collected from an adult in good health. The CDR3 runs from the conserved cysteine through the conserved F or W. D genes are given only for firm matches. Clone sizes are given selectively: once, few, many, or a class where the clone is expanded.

CASSLSTATGELFF	TGCGCCAGCAGCTTATCCACAGCCACCGGGGAGCTGTTTTTT	.	.	TRBJ2-2	TRBV5-1
CASSLDGRGSGELFF	TGTGCCAGCAGCTTAGATGGCCGGGGCTCCGGGGAGCTGTTTTTT	.	.	TRBJ2-2	TRBV11-3
CASTPTGGTSYNEQFF	TGTGCCAGCACCCCGACCGGGGGTACCTCCTACAATGAGCAGTTCTTC	.	.	TRBJ2-1	TRBV7-8
CASSFQDGYTIYF	TGTGCCAGCAGTTTCCAAGATGGGTACACCATATATTTT	.	.	TRBJ1-3	TRBV28
CASSGPNRNIQYF	TGTGCCAGCAGTGGGCCTAACCGGAACATTCAGTACTTC	.	.	TRBJ2-4	TRBV28
CASSSKSGTVMNTEAFF	TGTGCCAGCAGTTCTAAGTCCGGGACAGTTATGAACACTGAAGCTTTCTTT	.	TRBD1	TRBJ1-1	TRBV27
CAARLTAGELFF	TGTGCCGCCCGTCTTACCGCCGGGGAGCTGTTTTTT	few	.	TRBJ2-2	TRBV2
CASSFVEQETQYF	TGTGCCAGCAGCTTCGTCGAACAAGAGACCCAGTACTTC	.	.	TRBJ2-5	TRBV7-2
CASSALRGWSSGNTIYF	TGTGCCAGTAGTGCCCTCAGGGGCTGGAGCTCTGGAAACACCATATATTTT	.	.	TRBJ1-3	TRBV19
CAISQQNQPQHF	TGTGCCATCAGTCAACAGAATCAGCCCCAGCATTTT	few	.	TRBJ1-5	TRBV10-3
CASSLEANYGYTF	TGTGCCAGCAGCTTGGAAGCGAACTATGGCTACACCTTC	.	.	TRBJ1-2	TRBV5-4
CASSASVLSSNQPQHF	TGTGCCAGCAGTGCCTCGGTGCTTTCTAGCAATCAGCCCCAGCATTTT	.	.	TRBJ1-5	TRBV28
CASSYFIINSPLHF	TGTGCCAGCAGTTACTTCATCATTAATTCACCCCTCCACTTT	once	.	TRBJ1-6	TRBV6-5
CASSQESHEQYF	TGTGCCAGCAGCCAAGAGTCCCACGAGCAGTACTTC	.	.	TRBJ2-7	TRBV3-1/TRBV3-2
CASSRIPGQGESNEKLFF	TGTGCCAGCAGTCGTATCCCGGGACAGGGGGAGTCTAATGAAAAACTGTTTTTT	.	TRBD1	TRBJ1-4	TRBV3-1/TRBV3-2
CASSKVGKRVNYNEQFF	TGTGCCAGCAGCAAAGTAGGTAAGCGGGTAAACTACAATGAGCAGTTCTTC	.	.	TRBJ2-1	TRBV21-1
CASSRATGNYGYTF	TGTGCCAGCAGCCGCGCAACAGGGAACTATGGCTACACCTTC	.	.	TRBJ1-2	TRBV6-6
CASSGLAKNIQYF	TGTGCCAGTAGCGGGCTAGCCAAAAACATTCAGTACTTC	.	.	TRBJ2-4	TRBV19
CASSLGGQGTQYF	TGTGCCAGCAGCTTAGGAGGACAGGGAACGCAGTACTTC	.	TRBD1	TRBJ2-7	TRBV7-8
CASSPGGRGNEQFF	TGTGCCAGCAGCCCTGGAGGGAGGGGCAATGAGCAGTTCTTC	.	TRBD2	TRBJ2-1	TRBV5-4
CASSLAGSYTDTQYF	TGTGCCAGCAGTTTAGCGGGGTCCTACACAGATACGCAGTATTTT	.	TRBD2	TRBJ2-3	TRBV7-9